This T cell receptor (beta chain) was documented in a study of blood T cell repertoires in COVID-19. Study-level information: There were acute and convalescent COVID-19 samples, and they came from the United States, Italy and Spain.

CDR1 is GTSNPN and CDR2 is SVGIG in the germline V gene (reference sequence). Trimming left V 4 bases short and J 0 bases short, with 12 bases between. The CDR3 totals 14 residues. Only in-frame clones appear in the TCRdb table, and some are missing; sequencing was by immunoSEQ multiplex PCR. The sample has roughly 180,000 clones, approximately 88% seen once. The age range of participants was 18 to 89 years, with residence in under 30 US areas. This receptor was taken from a woman aged 55-70 years who had recovered from COVID-19. V is TRBV30 and J is TRBJ1-1; a weak D match, TRBD1 (6 bases). Sequenced input: PBMCs or T cells enriched from blood (not recorded which). The CDR3 bases are TGTGCCTGGAAATTTCAGGGGTTGAACACTGAAGCTTTCTTT. Protein product: CAWKFQGLNTEAFF.